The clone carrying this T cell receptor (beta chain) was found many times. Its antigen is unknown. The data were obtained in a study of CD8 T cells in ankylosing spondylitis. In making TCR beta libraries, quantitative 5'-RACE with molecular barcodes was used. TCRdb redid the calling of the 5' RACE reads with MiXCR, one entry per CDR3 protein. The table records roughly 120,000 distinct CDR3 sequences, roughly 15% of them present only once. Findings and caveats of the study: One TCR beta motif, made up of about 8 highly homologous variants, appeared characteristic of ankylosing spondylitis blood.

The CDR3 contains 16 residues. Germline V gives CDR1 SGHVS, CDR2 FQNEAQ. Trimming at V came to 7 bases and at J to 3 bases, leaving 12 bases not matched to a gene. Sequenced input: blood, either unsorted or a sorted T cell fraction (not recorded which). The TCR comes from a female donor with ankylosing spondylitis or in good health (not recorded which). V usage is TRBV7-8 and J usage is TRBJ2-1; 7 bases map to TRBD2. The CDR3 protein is CASTQRPSGHYNEQFF. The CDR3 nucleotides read TGTGCCAGCACCCAGAGGCCTAGCGGACACTACAATGAGCAGTTCTTC.